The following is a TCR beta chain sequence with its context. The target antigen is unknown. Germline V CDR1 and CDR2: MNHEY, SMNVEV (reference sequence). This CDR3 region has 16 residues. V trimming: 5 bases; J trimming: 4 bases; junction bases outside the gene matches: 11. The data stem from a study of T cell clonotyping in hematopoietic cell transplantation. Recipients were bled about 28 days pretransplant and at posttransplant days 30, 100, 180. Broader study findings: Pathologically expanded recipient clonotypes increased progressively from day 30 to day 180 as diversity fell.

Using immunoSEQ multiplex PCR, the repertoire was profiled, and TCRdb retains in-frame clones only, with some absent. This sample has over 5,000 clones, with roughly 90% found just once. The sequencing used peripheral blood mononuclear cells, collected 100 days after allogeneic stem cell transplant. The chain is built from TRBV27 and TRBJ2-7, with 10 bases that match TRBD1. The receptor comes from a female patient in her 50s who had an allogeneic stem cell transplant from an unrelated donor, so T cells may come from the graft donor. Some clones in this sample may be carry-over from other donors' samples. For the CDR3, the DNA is TGTGCCAGCAGTATAACTGTACCGGGACAGGGGTACGAGCAGTACTTC. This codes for CASSITVPGQGYEQYF.